The 29 T cell receptor beta chains below all came from one sample that was sequenced in a study of vaccination and CD4 T cells after COVID-19. These receptors lack a known antigen. Treatment denoted: roughly nine-day PBMC culture with coronavirus spike peptide pools or control peptides (ViraFEST assay). The Oncomine TCR Beta short-read assay sequenced DNA from cultured CD4+ T cells. TCRdb used MiXCR to reprocess the PCR reads, holding one entry per CDR3 protein. The sample carries 10,000 to 15,000 distinct CDR3 sequences, under 80% recorded once. The sample comprised CD4+ T cells from blood, cultured in vitro. The receptor set was obtained from a human donor who had recovered from COVID-19.

This chain links TRBV20-1 with TRBJ2-2; TRBD2 matches 10 bases. This CDR3 is built from 18 residues. Germline lookup yields CDR1 DFQATT and CDR2 SNEGSKA (reference sequence). The V gene end was trimmed by 0 bases and the J gene end by 5 bases; junction bases not matched to a gene: 12. CDR3 DNA: TGCAGTGCTAGAGATCTAGGGGCTAGCGGGAGAAAAACCGGGGAGCTGTTTTTT. Translated, it gives CSARDLGASGRKTGELFF.

The chain employs TRBV6-1 and TRBJ1-1, with D maybe TRBD1 (5 bases). CDR1 is MNHNS, CDR2 SASEGT, per germline. Deletions cut 7 bases from V and 0 bases from J, with 21 bases between. The CDR3 runs 17 residues. CDR3 in amino acids: CASISPWAGSMNTEAFF. The CDR3 DNA reads as TGTGCCAGCATCTCACCCTGGGCAGGGAGCATGAACACTGAAGCTTTCTTT.

The chain employs TRBV20-1 and TRBJ1-1; 10 nucleotides align to TRBD1. The germline gives CDR1 DFQATT, CDR2 SNEGSKA (reference sequence). The V gene end was trimmed by 3 bases and the J gene end by 6 bases; junction bases not matched to a gene: 4. This CDR3 region has 13 residues. The CDR3 is CSARGQGNSEAFF. For the CDR3, the DNA is TGCAGTGCTAGGGGACAGGGGAATTCTGAAGCTTTCTTT.

The chain couples TRBV7-3 to TRBJ2-5; D is possibly TRBD1 or TRBD2 (6 bases each). The germline V and J ends were trimmed by 5 bases and 1 base, with 11 bases remaining between them. Germline CDR1 SGHTA, CDR2 FQGTGA. The CDR3 has 14 residues. The CDR3 DNA is TGTGCCAGCAGCCCCCCGGGGGCCCAAGAGACCCAGTACTTC. Its translation is CASSPPGAQETQYF.

V gene TRBV28 combines with J gene TRBJ2-1; 13 bases map to TRBD2. Unmatched junction bases numbered 11, after V lost 6 bases and J lost 12 bases. Germline CDR1 is MDHEN and CDR2 is SYDVKM. The CDR3 has 15 amino acids. The CDR3 DNA sequence: TGTGCCAGCAGCGTCTCGGGACTAGCGGGAAGTAGGCAGTTCTTC. This encodes CASSVSGLAGSRQFF.

This clonotype was observed a few times. The rearrangement joins TRBV20-1 to TRBJ1-5; no firm D call. The V gene lost 6 bases and the J gene lost 3 bases, with 15 bases spanning the gap. Germline values: CDR1 DFQATT, CDR2 SNEGSKA (reference sequence). This CDR3 comprises 14 residues. Written as DNA, the CDR3 is TGCAGTGCCGACCTTGAGGGATCCAATCAGCCCCAGCATTTT. Protein product: CSADLEGSNQPQHF.

This rearrangement joins TRBV12-3 or TRBV12-4 to TRBJ2-2, with D perhaps matching TRBD1 or TRBD2 (6 bases each). Between the trimmed V and J ends, which lost 5 bases and 8 bases, there was a span of 18 bases. The CDR3 runs to 15 residues. CDR3 protein: CASSQMPGALGELFF. The CDR3 DNA sequence: TGTGCCAGCAGTCAGATGCCGGGGGCGTTGGGGGAGCTGTTTTTT.

This chain joins TRBV19 and TRBJ2-2, with D hard to call. The CDR3 is 12 residues long. CDR1 and CDR2 (germline): LNHDA, SQIVND (reference sequence). Trimming cost V 1 base and J 7 bases, with 4 bases left between them. CDR3 bases: TGTGCCAGTAGTATAGTGGGCGGGGAGCTGTTTTTT. Translating gives CASSIVGGELFF.

There are a few counts of this clonotype. The rearrangement links TRBV10-3 to TRBJ1-1; a possible D gene is TRBD1 (6 bases). In germline, CDR1 is ENHRY, CDR2 SYGVKD. This CDR3 is built from 12 residues. Trimming took 4 bases from V and 7 from J, leaving 10 bases between them. CDR3: CAISVRGYEAFF. CDR3 DNA sequence: TGTGCCATCAGTGTCAGGGGCTATGAAGCTTTCTTT.

The sample holds a few counts of this clonotype. V gene TRBV7-9 combines with J gene TRBJ2-2, with D possibly matching TRBD1 (5 bases). Trimming stripped 5 bases from V and 2 bases from J, with 9 bases between. The CDR3 has 14 amino acids. Germline CDR1 and CDR2: SEHNR and FQNEAQ (reference sequence). The CDR3 region has the DNA TGTGCCAGCAGCCTGACAGAAAACACCGGGGAGCTGTTTTTT. Its protein product is CASSLTENTGELFF.

This clonotype was counted a few times. V and J are TRBV6-1 and TRBJ1-3, with D possibly matching TRBD1 (6 bases). CDR3 length equals 12 residues. Germline loops: CDR1 MNHNS, CDR2 SASEGT. The germline V and J ends were trimmed by 6 bases and 3 bases, with 6 bases remaining between them. The CDR3, as DNA: TGTGCCAGCAGGGACAGTGGAAACACCATATATTTT. The encoded protein is CASRDSGNTIYF.

The CDR3 DNA is TGTGCCAGCAGCCTGGCGACAGGGTTGGCAGATACGCAGTATTTT. It translates to CASSLATGLADTQYF. This chain links TRBV5-4 with TRBJ2-3; 7 positions agree with TRBD1. Unmatched junction bases numbered 9, after V lost 4 bases and J lost 4 bases. This CDR3 contains 15 residues. Germline values: CDR1 SGHNT, CDR2 YYREEE (reference sequence).

The rearrangement joins TRBV19 to TRBJ1-6; D may be TRBD1 (5 bases). Germline V CDR1 and CDR2: LNHDA, SQIVND (reference sequence). Trimming took 4 bases from V and 9 from J, leaving 19 bases between them. The CDR3 has 16 amino acids. CDR3 DNA: TGTGCCAGTAGTACATATGACCGGGACGGCGGTTCACCCCTCCACTTT. It specifies CASSTYDRDGGSPLHF.

Within the sample, this clonotype is large (0.1 to 1%). The V and J genes are TRBV6-5 and TRBJ1-2; D is undetermined. The CDR3 has 13 residues. The V end was cut by 2 bases, the J end by 6 bases, with 10 bases between. CDR1 is MNHEY and CDR2 is SVGAGI in the germline V gene. DNA of the CDR3: TGTGCCAGCAGTTACGAGAGGTTCGATGGCTACACCTTC. Encoded protein: CASSYERFDGYTF.

The chain has TRBV20-1 and TRBJ2-2; 8 positions agree with TRBD1. With V trimmed by 0 bases and J by 4 bases, 7 bases remained unmatched. In germline, CDR1 is DFQATT, CDR2 SNEGSKA (reference sequence). The CDR3 contains 16 residues. The CDR3 coding sequence is TGCAGTGCTAGAGATCCGCGACAGGGGATCACCGGGGAGCTGTTTTTT. It encodes CSARDPRQGITGELFF.

The gene calls are TRBV6-1 and TRBJ1-2; TRBD1 matches 8 bases. The V segment lost 6 bases and the J segment 7 bases; nucleotides outside the gene matches: 22. This CDR3 is 18 amino acids long. CDR1 MNHNS and CDR2 SASEGT come from the germline V gene. CDR3 sequence (DNA): TGTGCCAGCAGAACCTGGCCGGGACAGGCACCTCCTTTGTTTGGCTACACCTTC. Amino acids: CASRTWPGQAPPLFGYTF.

The chain recombines TRBV18 with TRBJ1-1; TRBD1 matches at 9 bases. In germline, CDR1 is KGHSH, CDR2 LQKENI. The V and J ends lost 3 bases and 3 bases, in that order; junction bases with no gene match: 5. The CDR3 runs 15 residues. DNA for the CDR3: TGTGCCAGCTCACCGACAGGGGGGAAAGACACTGAAGCTTTCTTT. It translates to CASSPTGGKDTEAFF.

The chain recombines TRBV2 with TRBJ1-1, with D unresolved. Trimming pared 3 bases from V and 6 bases from J, leaving 11 bases between. The CDR3 consists of 13 residues. Germline CDR1 SNHLY, CDR2 FYNNEI. The CDR3 DNA reads as TGTGCCAGCAGTGACCGACCTAGCGCTGAAGCTTTCTTT. This sequence encodes CASSDRPSAEAFF.

In this sample, this clonotype turned up a few times. The CDR3 reads CSAEGTSGWSSYEQYF. The CDR3 nucleotides read TGCAGTGCAGAAGGGACTAGCGGGTGGAGCTCCTACGAGCAGTACTTC. J is TRBJ2-7 and V is TRBV20-1, with 12 bases aligning to TRBD2. J gave up 0 bases and V 6 bases, and 9 bases lay outside the gene matches. CDR3 length: 16 residues. CDR1 and CDR2 from the germline V gene are DFQATT and SNEGSKA (reference sequence).

The chain carries TRBV5-1 and TRBJ2-7, with 7 bases matching TRBD1. The CDR3 has 15 amino acids. CDR1 and CDR2 from the germline V gene are SGHRS and YFSETQ. V gave up 5 bases and J gave up 5 bases; unmatched junction bases: 13. The CDR3: CASSPVRQGSDEQYF. CDR3 sequence (DNA): TGCGCCAGCAGTCCCGTCCGACAGGGCAGTGACGAGCAGTACTTC.

This clonotype has more than one count but fewer than ten. V is TRBV15 and J is TRBJ2-3; the D gene is possibly TRBD1 (6 bases). V was trimmed by 0 bases and J by 5 bases, leaving 18 bases between them. The CDR3 loop spans 17 amino acids. Germline V gives CDR1 LNHNV, CDR2 YYDKDF (reference sequence). The CDR3 region is CATSRDRMQGSGDTQYF. CDR3 nucleotides: TGTGCCACCAGCAGAGATCGGATGCAGGGGAGTGGAGATACGCAGTATTTT.

In its sample, this clonotype is large. This rearrangement joins TRBV20-1 to TRBJ2-3; the D gene is possibly TRBD2 (6 bases). V was trimmed by 4 bases and J by 5 bases, leaving 13 bases between them. The CDR3 covers 13 residues. Germline V gives CDR1 DFQATT, CDR2 SNEGSKA (reference sequence). CDR3 protein: CSAKEGARDTQYF. The CDR3 DNA reads TGCAGTGCTAAGGAGGGCGCGAGAGATACGCAGTATTTT.

This sequence joins TRBV6-2 or TRBV6-3 and TRBJ2-3; 11 bases are a match to TRBD2. V shed 2 bases and J 9 bases; nucleotides not matched to a gene: 4. This CDR3 spans 14 amino acids. CDR1 and CDR2 from the germline V gene are MNHEY and SVGEGT. CDR3 protein: CASSYVAGGRTQYF. The CDR3 region has the DNA TGTGCCAGCAGTTACGTAGCGGGAGGGCGGACGCAGTATTTT.

The V gene is TRBV24-1, the J gene TRBJ2-2, with TRBD1 matching 8 bases. CDR1 and CDR2 (germline): KGHDR, SFDVKD. V trimming: 3 bases; J trimming: 7 bases; junction bases outside the gene matches: 9. This CDR3 is built from 16 residues. CDR3 bases: TGTGCCACCAGTGATAGGGTGGCAGGGGGCTTCGGGGAGCTGTTTTTT. It codes for CATSDRVAGGFGELFF.

This clonotype was seen just once. The chain uses TRBV29-1 and TRBJ2-3, with D possibly TRBD2 on 5 matching bases. The CDR3 has 14 amino acids. Germline-derived CDR1 and CDR2 are SQVTM and ANQGSEA. The germline V and J ends were trimmed by 3 bases and 0 bases, with 10 bases remaining between them. CDR3 nucleotides: TGCAGCGTTGACGGGAAATCTAGCACAGATACGCAGTATTTT. Encoded protein: CSVDGKSSTDTQYF.

The chain recombines TRBV6-5 with TRBJ1-3; no firm D call. Germline loops: CDR1 MNHEY, CDR2 SVGAGI. Trimming took off 0 bases at V and 0 bases at J, with 6 bases between the two ends. This CDR3 has 15 amino acids. CDR3 loop: CASSYSALSGNTIYF. The CDR3 DNA is TGTGCCAGCAGTTACTCCGCGCTCTCTGGAAACACCATATATTTT.

V is TRBV6-5 and J is TRBJ2-2; D may be TRBD1 or TRBD2 (5 bases each). Trimming left V 3 bases short and J 6 bases short, with 11 bases between. The CDR3 sequence is 14 residues long. The germline CDR1 and CDR2 sequences are MNHEY and SVGAGI. The CDR3 is CASSYGTPPGELFF. CDR3 coding DNA: TGTGCCAGCAGTTATGGGACCCCACCCGGGGAGCTGTTTTTT.

The rearrangement joins TRBV30 to TRBJ2-7; D unresolved. This CDR3 has 11 amino acids. Germline loops: CDR1 GTSNPN, CDR2 SVGIG (reference sequence). The V gene lost 2 bases and the J gene lost 4 bases, with 6 bases spanning the gap. The CDR3 DNA reads TGTGCCTGGAGTTCACAATACGAGCAGTACTTC. Its translation is CAWSSQYEQYF.

The V call is TRBV11-2, the J call TRBJ2-7, with 11 bases that match TRBD1. With 5 bases clipped from V and 3 bases from J, the junction kept 6 bases outside the gene matches. Germline CDR1 is SGHAT and CDR2 is FQNNGV. The CDR3 contains 15 residues. CDR3 nucleotide sequence: TGTGCCAGCAGCGACCCCGGGACAGGGGGCTACGAGCAGTACTTC. As protein: CASSDPGTGGYEQYF. The whole variable domain, filled in from reference TRBV11-2 and TRBJ2-7, reads EAGVAQSPRYKIIEKRQSVAFWCNPISGHATLYWYQQILGQGPKLLIQFQNNGVVDDSQLPKDRFSAERLKGVDSTLKIQPAKLEDSAVYLCASSDPGTGGYEQYFGPGTRLTVT.